This T cell receptor (beta chain) is drawn from a study of T cell responses to AZD1222 COVID-19 vaccine. To note about this clone: Its matching antigen is unknown.

Profiled with immunoSEQ multiplex PCR; TCRdb holds only in-frame clones, not every one. This table holds just over 80,000 clones, over 80% found once. Findings and caveats of the study: Along spike, vaccine-associated CD4 TCRs were found throughout, with dominance at 160-218 and 743-854.

Germline CDR1 reads KGHSH; CDR2 reads LQKENI. Trimming removed 5 bases at V and 7 bases at J, with 20 bases between. This CDR3 is built from 16 residues. The chain employs TRBV18 and TRBJ1-4; D is uncertain. The material sequenced was peripheral blood, taken on day 0 of AZD1222 vaccination. The source of this sequence is an adult in good health. The CDR3 DNA follows: TGTGCCAGCTCAGGCACCCGCGGGCTTATGGGTGAAAAACTGTTTTTT. Its protein product is CASSGTRGLMGEKLFF. The complete variable domain, with remaining parts taken from reference TRBV18 and TRBJ1-4, reads NAGVMQNPRHLVRRRGQEARLRCSPMKGHSHVYWYRQLPEEGLKFMVYLQKENIIDESGMPKERFSAEFPKEGPSILRIQQVVRGDSAAYFCASSGTRGLMGEKLFFGSGTQLSVL.